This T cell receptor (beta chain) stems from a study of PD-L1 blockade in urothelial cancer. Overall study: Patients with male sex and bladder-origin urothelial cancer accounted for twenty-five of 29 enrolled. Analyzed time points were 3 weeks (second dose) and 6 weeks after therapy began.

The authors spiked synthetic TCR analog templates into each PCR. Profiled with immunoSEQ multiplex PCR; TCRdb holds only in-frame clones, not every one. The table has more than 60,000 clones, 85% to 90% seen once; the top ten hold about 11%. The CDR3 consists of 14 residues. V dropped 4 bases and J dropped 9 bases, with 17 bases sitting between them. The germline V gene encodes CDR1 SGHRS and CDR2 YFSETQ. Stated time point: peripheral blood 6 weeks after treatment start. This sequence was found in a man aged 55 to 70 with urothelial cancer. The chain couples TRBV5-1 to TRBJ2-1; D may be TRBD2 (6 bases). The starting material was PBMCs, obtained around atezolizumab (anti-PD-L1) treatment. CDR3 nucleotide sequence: TGCGCCAGCAGCGCCGCCTTGGAGGGAGGTGAGCAGTTCTTC. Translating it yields CASSAALEGGEQFF.